This is a list of T cell receptor beta chains from one sample in a study of T cells in Graves' hyperthyroidism and ophthalmopathy. MiXCR was run by TCRdb on the multiplex PCR reads, yielding one entry per CDR3 protein. This table has over 700,000 distinct CDR3 sequences, 38% appearing once. The sample taken for sequencing was blood. The receptor source for this set is a man younger than 30 with Graves' hyperthyroidism. Both conserved end residues are part of each CDR3. Fields, in order: D gene, clone size, J gene, V gene, CDR3 protein, CDR3 DNA. A D gene is named only where the DNA matches it firmly. Some rows have no size entry. The others give once, few or many, or a class for an expanded clone.

D: NA; size: NA; J: TRBJ2-5; V: TRBV12-3/TRBV12-4; CDR3: CASSFGGGGQETQYF; DNA: TGTGCCAGCAGTTTTGGCGGTGGGGGGCAAGAGACCCAGTACTTC
D: NA; size: many; J: TRBJ1-5; V: TRBV7-2; CDR3: CASSLGPAQPQHF; DNA: TGTGCCAGCAGCTTGGGGCCGGCTCAGCCCCAGCATTTT
D: NA; size: few; J: TRBJ1-2; V: TRBV7-2; CDR3: CASSSNRVDNYGYTF; DNA: TGTGCCAGCAGCTCTAACAGGGTCGATAACTATGGCTACACCTTC
D: NA; size: few; J: TRBJ1-4; V: TRBV6-5; CDR3: CASRGWDEKLFF; DNA: TGTGCCAGCAGGGGATGGGATGAAAAACTGTTTTTT
D: NA; size: NA; J: TRBJ1-3; V: TRBV7-9; CDR3: CAGSFGDTTPGNTIYF; DNA: TGTGCCGGCAGCTTTGGGGACACGACGCCTGGAAACACCATATATTTT
D: TRBD2; size: many; J: TRBJ2-2; V: TRBV15; CDR3: CGSGRANTGELFF; DNA: TGTGGGAGCGGGAGGGCGAACACCGGGGAGCTGTTTTTT
D: TRBD1; size: NA; J: TRBJ1-2; V: TRBV15; CDR3: CATSRSRTGENGYTF; DNA: TGTGCCACCAGCAGATCGAGGACAGGGGAGAATGGCTACACCTTC
D: NA; size: many; J: TRBJ2-2; V: TRBV29-1; CDR3: CSGAGGGELFF; DNA: TGCAGCGGTGCCGGAGGCGGGGAGCTGTTTTTT
D: TRBD2; size: NA; J: TRBJ2-7; V: TRBV25-1; CDR3: CASSPSTSGVEQYF; DNA: TGTGCCAGCAGCCCATCGACTAGCGGGGTGGAGCAGTACTTC
D: TRBD1; size: few; J: TRBJ2-7; V: TRBV2; CDR3: CASSADRGTYEQYF; DNA: TGTGCCAGCAGTGCGGACAGGGGAACCTACGAGCAGTACTTC
D: NA; size: NA; J: TRBJ2-7; V: TRBV7-2; CDR3: CASSSGSDYYEQYF; DNA: TGTGCCAGCAGCTCGGGCTCTGATTACTACGAGCAGTACTTC
D: NA; size: NA; J: TRBJ2-2; V: TRBV12-3/TRBV12-4; CDR3: CASSLVHRARSTGELFF; DNA: TGTGCCAGCAGTTTAGTCCACAGGGCCCGCAGCACCGGGGAGCTGTTTTTT